This paragraph reports one T cell receptor (beta chain). Its antigen target is currently unknown. Qualities for individual bases were not recorded, and no much larger clone is one base off. The donors were included in the validation cohort of over a hundred subjects, a group kept apart from the approximately 700-subject first cohort. The sample comes from a study of cytomegalovirus exposure and HLA in healthy donors listed by TCRdb under 2017. Notes on the research overall: According to a later analysis, one platform produced both the 120 validation repertoires and the 670 or so repertoires of the first cohort. The study aimed to test whether signatures of past pathogen exposure could be identified by cataloging public T cell receptors. Besides the first cohort of around 700 subjects, a separate validation cohort made up of 120 different subjects was used. High-throughput TCR immunosequencing, statistical association of individual TCRs with disease status, and machine learning were combined to predict cytomegalovirus infection status. Here is what the overall study found, with its caveats: A later analysis had no HLA typing for the validation cohort, so co-occurrence there was scored across all 110 or so repertoires. In a later analysis, TCRs clustered in the first cohort were found to also tend to co-occur in the 120 or so validation repertoires, with 90% to 95% of cluster scores above 0. It was suggested by the authors that the approach could potentially be generalized to other disease states and immunological phenotypes. Cytomegalovirus status was reported to be diagnosed by the classifier with high specificity and sensitivity in both the original and validation cohorts. Across donors, most TCR sequences were observed very rarely, whereas some public TCRs were present in many individuals. In vitro tests confirmed that a few of the cytomegalovirus-associated TCR beta chains recognize cytomegalovirus antigens. In the study, 164 TCR beta chains were listed as associated with cytomegalovirus.

Library construction relied on the immunoSEQ multiplex PCR assay. Concerning the study's data processing: A statistical classification framework was developed to diagnose cytomegalovirus status using the catalog of TCR beta chain sequences. In its TCRdb copy, this immuneACCESS table keeps in-frame sequences only and misses some clones. Where compared with another copy, unresolved V genes explain less than half of these, and the others have no known cause. V and J calls and clone size are as listed in that table; D and trimming were resolved from the DNA. Across this sample there are some 90,000 clones, with approximately 96% seen only once. 0.78% of the sample is held by the ten biggest clonotypes. CDR1 and CDR2 are drawn from the germline V gene: MNHEY, SVGAGI. V is clipped by 6 bases and J by 2 bases, and the sequence between their germline boundaries is 10 bases long. CDR3 length: 13 amino acids, cysteine to phenylalanine. CDR3 DNA is the only sequence kept; it has 39 bases, read in frame from the first base.

The TCR was taken from a man between 18 and 35 years old in good health and CMV-seronegative. Sequencing input: PBMCs. The chain is made from TRBV6-5 and TRBJ1-1, with the D gene too uncertain to name. The bases read TGTGCCAGCAGACTCGGGGTAAACACTGAAGCTTTCTTT. This translates into CASRLGVNTEAFF.